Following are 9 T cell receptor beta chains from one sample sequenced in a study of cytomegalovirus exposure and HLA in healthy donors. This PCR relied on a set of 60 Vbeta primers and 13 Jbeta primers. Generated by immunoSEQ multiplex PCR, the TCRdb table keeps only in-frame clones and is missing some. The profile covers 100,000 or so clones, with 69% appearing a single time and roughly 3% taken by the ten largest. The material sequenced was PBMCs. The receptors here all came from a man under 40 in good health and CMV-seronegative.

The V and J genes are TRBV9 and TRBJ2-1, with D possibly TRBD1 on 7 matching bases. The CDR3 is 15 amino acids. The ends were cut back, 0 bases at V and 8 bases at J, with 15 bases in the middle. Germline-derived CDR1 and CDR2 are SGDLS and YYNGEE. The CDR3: CASSVGGAGTDEQFF. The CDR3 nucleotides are TGTGCCAGCAGCGTAGGGGGGGCCGGGACAGATGAGCAGTTCTTC.

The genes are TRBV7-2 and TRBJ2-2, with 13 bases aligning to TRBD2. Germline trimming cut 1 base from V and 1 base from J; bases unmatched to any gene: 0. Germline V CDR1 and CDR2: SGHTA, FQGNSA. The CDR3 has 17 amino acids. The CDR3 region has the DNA TGTGCCAGCAGCTTAGGACTAGCGGGAGGGAACACCGGGGAGCTGTTTTTT. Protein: CASSLGLAGGNTGELFF.

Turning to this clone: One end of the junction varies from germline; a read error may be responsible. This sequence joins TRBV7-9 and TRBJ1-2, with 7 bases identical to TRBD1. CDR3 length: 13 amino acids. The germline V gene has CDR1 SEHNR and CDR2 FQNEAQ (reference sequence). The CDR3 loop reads CSSSPQGNYGYTF. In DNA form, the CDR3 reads TGTTCCAGCAGCCCACAGGGGAACTATGGCTACACCTTC.

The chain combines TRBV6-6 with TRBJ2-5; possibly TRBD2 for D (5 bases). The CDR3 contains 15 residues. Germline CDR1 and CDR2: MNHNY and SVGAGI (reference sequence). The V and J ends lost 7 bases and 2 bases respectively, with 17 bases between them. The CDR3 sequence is CASTNGEQTQETQYF. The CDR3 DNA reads TGTGCCAGCACAAACGGGGAACAGACTCAAGAGACCCAGTACTTC.

This CDR3 reads CSATRGGPISNTQYF. CDR3 bases: TGCAGCGCCACTCGGGGAGGCCCCATTTCTAATACGCAGTATTTT. The chain combines TRBV29-1 with TRBJ2-3; a possible D gene is TRBD2 (6 bases). The V end was cut by 7 bases, the J end by 7 bases, with 24 bases between. Per germline, CDR1 SQVTM and CDR2 ANQGSEA. The CDR3 loop spans 15 amino acids.

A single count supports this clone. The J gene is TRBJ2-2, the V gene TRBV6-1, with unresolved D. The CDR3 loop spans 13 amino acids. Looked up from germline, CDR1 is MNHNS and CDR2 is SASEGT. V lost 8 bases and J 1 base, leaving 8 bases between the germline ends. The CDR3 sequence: CASERENTGELFF. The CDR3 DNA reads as TGTGCCAGCGAAAGAGAGAACACCGGGGAGCTGTTTTTT.

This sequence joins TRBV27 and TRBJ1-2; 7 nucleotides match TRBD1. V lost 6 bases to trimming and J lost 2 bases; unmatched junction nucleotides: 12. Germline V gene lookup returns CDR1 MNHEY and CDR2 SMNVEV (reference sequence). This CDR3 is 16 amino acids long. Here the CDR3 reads CASRHTRQGNNYGYTF. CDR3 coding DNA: TGTGCCAGCAGACACACCAGACAGGGCAACAACTATGGCTACACCTTC.

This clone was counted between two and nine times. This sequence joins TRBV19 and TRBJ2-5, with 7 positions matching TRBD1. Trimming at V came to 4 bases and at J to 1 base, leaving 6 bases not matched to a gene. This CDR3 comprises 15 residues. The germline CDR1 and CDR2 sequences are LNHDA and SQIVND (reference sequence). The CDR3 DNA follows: TGTGCCAGTAGTACGACAGGGCCCTTCCAAGAGACCCAGTACTTC. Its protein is CASSTTGPFQETQYF.

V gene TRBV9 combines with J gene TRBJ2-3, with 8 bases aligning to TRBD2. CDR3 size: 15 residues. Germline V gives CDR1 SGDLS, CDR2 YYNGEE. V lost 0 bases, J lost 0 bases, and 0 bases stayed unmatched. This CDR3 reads CASSVGLASTDTQYF. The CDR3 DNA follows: TGTGCCAGCAGCGTAGGACTAGCGAGCACAGATACGCAGTATTTT. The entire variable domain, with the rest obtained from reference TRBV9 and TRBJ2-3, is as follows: DSGVTQTPKHLITATGQRVTLRCSPRSGDLSVYWYQQSLDQGLQFLIQYYNGEERAKGNILERFSAQQFPDLHSELNLSSLELGDSALYFCASSVGLASTDTQYFGPGTRLTVL.